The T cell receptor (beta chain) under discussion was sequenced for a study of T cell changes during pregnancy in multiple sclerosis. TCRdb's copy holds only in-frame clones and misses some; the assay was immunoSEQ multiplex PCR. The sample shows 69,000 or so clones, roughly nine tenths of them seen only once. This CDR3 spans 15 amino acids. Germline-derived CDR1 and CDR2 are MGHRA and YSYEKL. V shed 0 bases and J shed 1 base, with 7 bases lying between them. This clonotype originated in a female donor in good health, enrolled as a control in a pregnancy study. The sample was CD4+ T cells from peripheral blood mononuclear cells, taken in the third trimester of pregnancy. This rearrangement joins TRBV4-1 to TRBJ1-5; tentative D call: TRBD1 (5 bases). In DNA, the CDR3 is TGCGCCAGCAGCCAAGATCGGGGGAGCAATCAGCCCCAGCATTTT. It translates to CASSQDRGSNQPQHF.